These 28 T cell receptor beta chains were sequenced from one sample in a study of T cells in Graves' hyperthyroidism and ophthalmopathy. RNA transcripts yielded amplified TCR beta CDR3 regions. TCR CDR3 regions were first amplified by RT-PCR with HTBI primers. TCRdb independently ran MiXCR on the multiplex PCR reads; one entry per CDR3 protein. The sample lists under 700,000 distinct CDR3 sequences, roughly 17% occurring once. The sample consisted of blood. All receptors derive from a woman aged 18-30 years with Graves' hyperthyroidism.

The CDR3 coding sequence is TGCAGTGTTGCGACCGGGACTACAACCCTAAGCTCCTACGAGCAGTACTTC. Protein sequence: CSVATGTTTLSSYEQYF. The chain uses TRBV20-1 and TRBJ2-7, with 7 bases matching TRBD2. With 7 bases clipped from V and 0 bases from J, the junction kept 18 bases outside the gene matches. Germline V gives CDR1 DFQATT, CDR2 SNEGSKA (reference sequence). The CDR3 is made up of 17 amino acids.

This clonotype occurred a few times. The gene calls are TRBV20-1 and TRBJ1-5; the D gene is possibly TRBD1 (6 bases). The V gene's germline CDR1 is DFQATT and CDR2 SNEGSKA (reference sequence). V lost 3 bases to trimming and J lost 1 base, with 16 bases between them. The CDR3 contains 16 residues. The DNA for the CDR3 is TGCAGTGCTAGTCCCGGAGGGGGGCTCAGCAATCAGCCCCAGCATTTT. It encodes CSASPGGGLSNQPQHF.

This clonotype was found a few times. A junction end diverges from the germline sequence, so it may reflect a read error. The chain has TRBV28 and TRBJ1-6, with D uncertain. The CDR3 totals 14 residues. CDR1 is MDHEN, CDR2 SYDVKM, per germline. CDR3 sequence reads: CAGSLLPVNSPLHF. CDR3 DNA sequence: TGTGCCGGCAGTTTATTGCCAGTAAATTCACCCCTCCACTTT.

This clonotype showed up many times. The chain employs TRBV2 and TRBJ2-7, with no clear D. V was trimmed by 6 bases and J by 3 bases, leaving 15 bases between them. The CDR3 is 14 amino acids. Germline CDR1 SNHLY, CDR2 FYNNEI. The CDR3 protein is CASRVDPRNYEQYF. The CDR3 region has the DNA TGTGCCAGCAGGGTGGACCCGAGGAACTACGAGCAGTACTTC.

The sample holds many counts of this clonotype. The V gene is TRBV27, the J gene TRBJ2-7; a weak D match, TRBD1 (5 bases). The CDR3 consists of 16 residues. Germline values: CDR1 MNHEY, CDR2 SMNVEV (reference sequence). Trimming cost V 1 base and J 8 bases, with 21 bases left between them. CDR3 protein: CASSLLTAGPAKKQYF. The CDR3 bases are TGTGCCAGCAGTTTATTGACAGCCGGCCCCGCGAAAAAGCAGTACTTC.

With respect to this clonotype: This may be a read error, as it is one base from a much larger clone. The rearrangement joins TRBV28 to TRBJ1-1, with D unresolved. CDR3 length: 13 amino acids. The germline gives CDR1 MDHEN, CDR2 SYDVKM. Trimming pared 8 bases from V and 3 bases from J, leaving 13 bases between. The CDR3 here is CASRLVRYTEAFF. DNA of the CDR3: TGTGCCAGCCGGCTGGTGAGGTACACTGAAGCTTTCTTT.

The gene calls are TRBV20-1 and TRBJ2-7, with 7 nucleotides matching TRBD2. The CDR3 covers 15 residues. Losses at the gene ends were 0 bases for V and 0 bases for J; bases not matched to a gene: 5. Germline V gene lookup returns CDR1 DFQATT and CDR2 SNEGSKA (reference sequence). In DNA, the CDR3 is TGCAGTGCTAGAGATCCGCGGGGGAACTCCTACGAGCAGTACTTC. Translated, it gives CSARDPRGNSYEQYF.

This clonotype was counted a single time. Here the CDR3 reads CSVEDAQGGEQYF. The CDR3 DNA reads as TGCAGCGTTGAAGATGCACAGGGTGGCGAGCAGTACTTC. This rearrangement joins TRBV29-1 to TRBJ2-7; the D gene is possibly TRBD1 (6 bases). This CDR3 comprises 13 residues. The V end was cut by 0 bases, the J end by 6 bases, with 12 bases between. Germline V gene data show CDR1 as SQVTM and CDR2 as ANQGSEA.

This clonotype occurred a few times. This may be a read error, as it is one base from a much larger clone. The V gene is TRBV11-2, the J gene TRBJ2-1, with a weak D call TRBD1 (5 bases). V was shortened by 4 bases and J by 10 bases, with 17 bases between the two germline ends. The germline gives CDR1 SGHAT, CDR2 FQNNGV. The length of the CDR3 is 14 residues. CDR3: CASSSRLARGEQFF. DNA for the CDR3: TGTGCCAGCAGCTCGAGACTGGCTAGGGGCGAGCAGTTCTTC.

This clonotype has a count of ten or more. This chain uses TRBV12-3 or TRBV12-4 with TRBJ1-6; D may be TRBD1 (6 bases). The CDR3 is 16 amino acids. V was clipped by 0 bases and J by 8 bases, with 14 bases between them. The CDR3 DNA sequence: TGTGCCAGCAGTTTAGCCTGGGGACACCTTCATTCACCCCTCCACTTT. It codes for CASSLAWGHLHSPLHF.

The chain combines TRBV11-3 with TRBJ2-1; D may match TRBD1 or TRBD2 (7 bases each). Trimming removed 5 bases from V and 8 bases from J, with 22 bases in between. The germline V gene encodes CDR1 SGHNT and CDR2 YENEEA. The CDR3 runs 16 residues. The CDR3 is CASSLPQGGGGDEQFF. In nucleotides, the CDR3 is TGTGCCAGCAGCCTACCTCAGGGGGGGGGGGGCGATGAGCAGTTCTTC. Full variable domain (outside the CDR3, taken from reference TRBV11-3 and TRBJ2-1): EAGVVQSPRYKIIEKKQPVAFWCNPISGHNTLYWYLQNLGQGPELLIRYENEEAVDDSQLPKDRFSAERLKGVDSTLKIQPAELGDSAVYLCASSLPQGGGGDEQFFGPGTRLTVL.

This clonotype appeared a few times. CDR3 DNA sequence: TGTGCCAGCAGTTTATCGGGGGGGTGGAGAGTGAACACTGAAGCTTTCTTT. This encodes CASSLSGGWRVNTEAFF. This chain links TRBV27 with TRBJ1-1; the D gene is possibly TRBD1 (5 bases). This CDR3 is 17 amino acids long. Germline V gives CDR1 MNHEY, CDR2 SMNVEV (reference sequence). Trimming took off 0 bases at V and 0 bases at J, with 14 bases between the two ends.

This clonotype was seen many times. CDR3: CAISESAGYTEAFF. The CDR3 DNA is TGTGCCATCAGTGAGTCCGCCGGTTACACTGAAGCTTTCTTT. The V gene is TRBV10-3, the J gene TRBJ1-1; D is undetermined. V dropped 0 bases and J dropped 3 bases, with 8 bases sitting between them. The CDR3 totals 14 residues. CDR1 is ENHRY and CDR2 is SYGVKD in the germline V gene.

The chain has TRBV10-3 and TRBJ1-1; 7 nucleotides line up with TRBD1. V lost 7 bases, J lost 6 bases, and 5 bases stayed unmatched. Germline assignment: CDR1 ENHRY and CDR2 SYGVKD. The CDR3 consists of 12 residues. This chain's CDR3 is CAIKRDSSEAFF. CDR3 DNA: TGTGCCATCAAGAGGGACAGTTCTGAAGCTTTCTTT.

This rearrangement joins TRBV29-1 to TRBJ1-5; possibly TRBD1 for D (6 bases). The CDR3 covers 13 residues. V lost 6 bases and J lost 5, with 14 bases in between. Germline assignment: CDR1 SQVTM and CDR2 ANQGSEA. The CDR3 protein is CSVITGSDQPQHF. The DNA of the CDR3 is TGCAGCGTGATAACAGGGAGCGATCAGCCCCAGCATTTT.

This clonotype was recorded many times. The CDR3 DNA is TGTGCCAGCACGGGACTAGCGGGAGAACGGGTCCAAGAGACCCAGTACTTC. It translates to CASTGLAGERVQETQYF. J is TRBJ2-5 and V is TRBV28; TRBD2 agrees at 14 bases. V lost 7 bases to trimming and J lost 1 base; unmatched junction nucleotides: 8. Germline V gene data show CDR1 as MDHEN and CDR2 as SYDVKM. There are 17 residues in the CDR3.

This clonotype appeared many times. The chain recombines TRBV14 with TRBJ2-5; unclear D gene. CDR1 is SGHDN, CDR2 FVKESK, per germline. There are 12 residues in the CDR3. Trimming took 4 bases from V and 5 from J, leaving 8 bases between them. The CDR3 spells CASSLNPETQYF. The CDR3 coding sequence is TGTGCCAGCAGCCTCAACCCGGAGACCCAGTACTTC.

This clonotype was recorded many times. This rearrangement joins TRBV12-3 or TRBV12-4 to TRBJ2-5, with D possibly matching TRBD1 (5 bases). The CDR3 consists of 14 residues. V lost 4 bases to trimming and J lost 5 bases, with 14 bases between them. CDR3 residues: CASSSAGLGETQYF. CDR3 DNA sequence: TGTGCCAGCAGTTCCGCAGGGCTGGGGGAGACCCAGTACTTC.

As regards this clonotype: This may arise from a read error, as a much more abundant clone is one base away. The J gene is TRBJ1-4, the V gene TRBV7-2; D remains unclear. The CDR3 runs 14 residues. Germline loops: CDR1 SGHTA, CDR2 FQGNSA. The CDR3 DNA reads as TGTGTCAGCAGCTTGCAGTTGAAGTCGGAAAAACTGTTTTTT. It codes for CVSSLQLKSEKLFF.

A single count supports this clonotype. The chain carries TRBV19 and TRBJ2-5; 9 bases map to TRBD2. This CDR3 contains 15 residues. CDR1 LNHDA and CDR2 SQIVND come from the germline V gene (reference sequence). After removal of 1 base from V and 5 bases from J, the junction contained 5 bases not matched to a gene. The CDR3 DNA reads TGTGCCAGTAGTATAGGAGGACTAGCGAGGGAGACCCAGTACTTC. This encodes CASSIGGLARETQYF.

The CDR3 region has the DNA TGTGCCAGCAGCGTAGACCGGCCAGGCACCGGGGAGCTGTTTTTT. This codes for CASSVDRPGTGELFF. This sequence joins TRBV9 and TRBJ2-2; D not resolved. CDR3 length: 15 amino acids. V was cut by 0 bases and J by 4 bases, with 10 bases left in between. Germline assignment: CDR1 SGDLS and CDR2 YYNGEE.

The chain employs TRBV28 and TRBJ2-1; the match to TRBD2 covers 13 bases. J gave up 2 bases and V 6 bases, and 13 bases lay outside the gene matches. CDR3 length: 19 residues. The germline CDR1 and CDR2 sequences are MDHEN and SYDVKM. CDR3 in amino acids: CASRESGLAGVAAYNEQFF. CDR3 coding DNA: TGTGCCAGCAGAGAGTCCGGACTAGCGGGAGTTGCGGCCTACAATGAGCAGTTCTTC.

Many counts were recorded for this clonotype. This sequence joins TRBV20-1 and TRBJ1-1, with D maybe TRBD1 (5 bases). The germline V gene encodes CDR1 DFQATT and CDR2 SNEGSKA (reference sequence). This CDR3 has 12 amino acids. V gave up 4 bases and J gave up 11 bases, with 17 bases separating them. CDR3 loop: CSATPRAGWAFF. DNA of the CDR3: TGCAGTGCTACCCCCAGGGCAGGCTGGGCTTTCTTT.

This sequence joins TRBV5-1 and TRBJ2-7; D is uncertain. CDR3 length: 13 amino acids. V was shortened by 0 bases and J by 7 bases, with 11 bases between the two germline ends. CDR1 and CDR2 from the germline V gene are SGHRS and YFSETQ. This CDR3 is CASSLGLAREQYF. In DNA form, the CDR3 reads TGCGCCAGCAGCTTGGGGCTTGCGAGGGAGCAGTACTTC.

This clonotype was detected ten times or more. This chain joins TRBV7-9 and TRBJ2-7; tentatively, D is TRBD2 (5 bases). The V gene's germline CDR1 is SEHNR and CDR2 FQNEAQ (reference sequence). Trimming removed 3 bases from V and 2 bases from J, with 11 bases in between. The CDR3 has 14 amino acids. DNA of the CDR3: TGTGCCAGCAGCTTCGGCCGGAGGACCTACGAGCAGTACTTC. Protein: CASSFGRRTYEQYF.

This clonotype was seen a few times. V gene TRBV5-1 combines with J gene TRBJ1-4; 7 positions match TRBD1. The V and J ends lost 3 bases and 8 bases, in that order; junction bases with no gene match: 13. This CDR3 is built from 16 residues. The germline V gene encodes CDR1 SGHRS and CDR2 YFSETQ. CDR3: CASSSLPGGGEEKLFF. CDR3 DNA sequence: TGCGCCAGCAGCTCCCTTCCAGGGGGAGGGGAAGAAAAACTGTTTTTT.

The V call is TRBV12-3 or TRBV12-4, the J call TRBJ2-5, with no clear D. This CDR3 contains 14 residues. The V end was cut by 5 bases, the J end by 4 bases, with 14 bases between. The CDR3 DNA sequence: TGTGCCAGCAGTGACACGGGCATTCCAGAGACCCAGTACTTC. Translating it yields CASSDTGIPETQYF.

The chain uses TRBV9 and TRBJ2-4, with D unresolved. CDR1 SGDLS and CDR2 YYNGEE come from the germline V gene. V was clipped by 4 bases and J by 3 bases, with 11 bases between them. This CDR3 comprises 14 residues. The CDR3 region has the DNA TGTGCCAGCAGCCCGGGTAGGAGCAAAAACATTCAGTACTTC. It is translated as CASSPGRSKNIQYF.